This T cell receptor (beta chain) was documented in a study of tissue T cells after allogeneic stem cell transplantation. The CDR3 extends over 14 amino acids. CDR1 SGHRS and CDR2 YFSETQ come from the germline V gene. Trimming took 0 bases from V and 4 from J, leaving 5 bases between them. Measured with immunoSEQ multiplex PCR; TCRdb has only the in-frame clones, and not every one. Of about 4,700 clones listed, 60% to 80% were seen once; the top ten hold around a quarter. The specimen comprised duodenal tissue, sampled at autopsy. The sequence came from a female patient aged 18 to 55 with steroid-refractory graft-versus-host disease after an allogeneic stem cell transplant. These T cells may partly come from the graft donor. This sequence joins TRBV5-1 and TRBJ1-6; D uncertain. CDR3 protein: CASSLGSYNSPLHF. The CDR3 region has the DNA TGCGCCAGCAGCTTGGGATCTTATAATTCACCCCTCCACTTT.